These T cell receptor beta chains were read from a single sample in a study of human T cells and chemical hapten exposure. TCRdb independently ran MiXCR on the 5' RACE reads; one entry per CDR3 protein. The sample carries about 140,000 distinct CDR3 sequences, about 4.3% recorded once. These receptors were obtained from a female donor in good health. The CDR3 runs from the conserved cysteine through the conserved F or W. D genes are given only for firm matches. Clone size is shown for a subset of rows, as once, few, many or a class of expanded clone.

j_call cdr3_length clone_size d_call v_call cdr3_nt cdr3_aa
TRBJ2-3 16 - - TRBV7-2 TGTGCCAGCAGCTTAGACTCCACCTCGGGCACAGATACGCAGTATTTT CASSLDSTSGTDTQYF
TRBJ2-7 12 - - TRBV7-2 TGTGCCAGCAGCTCTACGACCGACGAGCAGTACTTC CASSSTTDEQYF
TRBJ2-1 14 - TRBD1 TRBV12-5 TGTGCTAGTGGTTTGGGACAGGGATTCGGTGAGCAGTTCTTC CASGLGQGFGEQFF
TRBJ1-6 17 many - TRBV4-2 TGTGCCAGCAGCCAAGAGGTAGGAGAGGGGTCGCACTCACCCCTCCACTTT CASSQEVGEGSHSPLHF
TRBJ1-4 12 many - TRBV28 TGTGCCAGCAGTTGGAGGGATGAAAAACTGTTTTTT CASSWRDEKLFF
TRBJ2-7 14 few TRBD2 TRBV12-3/TRBV12-4 TGTGCCAGCAGGCTAGCGGGGGGGCCGGCCGAGCAGTACTTC CASRLAGGPAEQYF
TRBJ2-5 14 - - TRBV7-9 TGTGCCAGCAGCTTAGCTAGCGTCGTGGAGACCCAGTACTTC CASSLASVVETQYF
TRBJ1-1 16 many - TRBV4-3 TGCGCCAGCAGCCAAAAGGTTACACAGACCCCCATCGTAGCTTTCTTT CASSQKVTQTPIVAFF
TRBJ1-1 15 many TRBD1 TRBV7-8 TGTGCCAGCAGCCCAAACAGGGGAATTAACACTGAAGCTTTCTTT CASSPNRGINTEAFF
TRBJ2-2 16 many TRBD1 TRBV24-1 TGTGCCACCAGTGATCCGGGACAGAGCAACACCGGGGAGCTGTTTTTT CATSDPGQSNTGELFF
TRBJ2-7 17 many TRBD1 TRBV29-1 TGCAGCGTTGAAGTCTGGCGTGGGGACAGGGGATCCTACGAGCAGTACTTC CSVEVWRGDRGSYEQYF
TRBJ1-4 14 many - TRBV20-1 TGCAGTGCTAGGTATTCCCATCAGGGTGAAAAACTGTTTTTT CSARYSHQGEKLFF
TRBJ1-1 13 many - TRBV4-2 TGTGCCAGCAGAACTGGACTGACTGAAGAAGCTTTCTTT CASRTGLTEEAFF
TRBJ1-2 15 many - TRBV9 TGTGCCAGCAGCGTAGTTGGTTCTGGGGACTATGGCTACACCTTC CASSVVGSGDYGYTF
TRBJ1-1 14 many TRBD1 TRBV18 TGTGCCAGCTCAGTTGGACAGGGGAACACTGAAGCTTTCTTT CASSVGQGNTEAFF
TRBJ2-6 16 many TRBD1 TRBV29-1 TGCAGCGTTGGATGGCAGGGGGCGATAGGGGCCAACGTCCTGACTTTC CSVGWQGAIGANVLTF
TRBJ1-2 14 many TRBD1 TRBV5-1 TGCGCCAGCAGCTTGTCAGGGGGAGACTATGGCTACACCTTC CASSLSGGDYGYTF
TRBJ2-3 14 many TRBD2 TRBV5-1 TGCGCCAGCAGCTTTGCGGGGGTCACAGATACGCAGTATTTT CASSFAGVTDTQYF
TRBJ2-2 14 - TRBD2 TRBV10-3 TGTGCCATCAGTGAATTACGGGAGGCCGGGGAGCTGTTTTTT CAISELREAGELFF
TRBJ1-4 12 many - TRBV3-1 TGTGCCAGCAGCCCCCGCCAGGAAAAACTGTTTTTT CASSPRQEKLFF
TRBJ1-5 12 - - TRBV9 TGTGCCAGCAGCGTAGGCAATCAGCCCCAGCATTTT CASSVGNQPQHF
TRBJ1-5 14 many TRBD1 TRBV6-2/TRBV6-3 TGTGCCAGCAGCCTGACAGGGGGCAATCAGCCCCAGCATTTT CASSLTGGNQPQHF
TRBJ1-2 14 many TRBD1 TRBV9 TGTGCCAGCAGTGACGGGACAGGGATCTATGGCTACACCTTC CASSDGTGIYGYTF
TRBJ1-5 13 many - TRBV24-1 TGTGCCACCAGTGGTCAGTCCAATCAGCCCCAGCATTTT CATSGQSNQPQHF
TRBJ1-2 15 many TRBD1 TRBV7-9 TGTGCCAGCAGTTTAGAGGGGGCGCTGGGCTATGGCTACACCTTC CASSLEGALGYGYTF
TRBJ1-1 12 many TRBD1 TRBV5-8 TGTGCCAGCAGCTCGACGGACAGGCCGAGATTCTTT CASSSTDRPRFF
TRBJ2-7 15 many TRBD1 TRBV6-6 TGTGCCAGCAGAGCGACAGGGGCTCTTCCCTACGAGCAGTACTTC CASRATGALPYEQYF
TRBJ2-5 14 - - TRBV7-2 TGTGCCAGCAGCTTAGGCCCCATCGGAGAGACCCAGTACTTC CASSLGPIGETQYF
TRBJ1-1 14 many - TRBV7-9 TGTGCCAGCAGCCCTACAGGGTATAACACTGAAGCTTTCTTT CASSPTGYNTEAFF
TRBJ1-1 13 many - TRBV20-1 TGCAGTGCTAAACTAGACGCAAACACTGAAGCTTTCTTT CSAKLDANTEAFF
TRBJ1-6 14 many TRBD1 TRBV5-1 TGCGCCAGCAGCATACGGGGACAGGAGTCACCCCTCCACTTT CASSIRGQESPLHF
TRBJ2-3 16 many TRBD2 TRBV29-1 TGCAGCGTCGAGAGGGCGGGAGCGCAATCCACAGATACGCAGTATTTT CSVERAGAQSTDTQYF
TRBJ1-1 15 many - TRBV9 TGTGCCAGCAGCGTAGCTGCGTCTGTGAACACTGAAGCTTTCTTT CASSVAASVNTEAFF
TRBJ2-7 17 many - TRBV7-2 TGTGCCAGCAGCTTAGCGCTGCGACTTCGGCTTACATACGAGCAGTACTTC CASSLALRLRLTYEQYF
TRBJ1-1 14 many - TRBV2 TGTGCCAGCAGTGAACGCGAAATTTACACTGAAGCTTTCTTT CASSEREIYTEAFF
TRBJ2-1 16 many TRBD2 TRBV5-1 TGCGCCAGCAGTGGGTTTAGCGGGGGTGTGGGCAATGAGCAGTTCTTC CASSGFSGGVGNEQFF
TRBJ2-7 14 many TRBD1 TRBV20-1 TGCAGTGCTACAGAATGGGACAGAGCCTACGAGCAGTACTTC CSATEWDRAYEQYF
TRBJ2-4 17 few - TRBV6-2/TRBV6-3 TGTGCCAGCAGTTACTCGATGCTCCCAGAGACTAAAAACATTCAGTACTTC CASSYSMLPETKNIQYF
TRBJ1-2 15 - TRBD1 TRBV9 TGTGCCAGCAGCCCGCGACAGGGGGCCAACTATGGCTACACCTTC CASSPRQGANYGYTF
TRBJ1-3 13 many - TRBV12-3/TRBV12-4 TGTGCCAGCAGTTCAGGGATACCAAACACCATATATTTT CASSSGIPNTIYF
TRBJ1-6 14 many - TRBV6-4 TGTGCCAGCAGTGGGGACTCCTATAATTCACCCCTCCACTTT CASSGDSYNSPLHF
TRBJ1-6 15 many - TRBV5-1 TGCGCCAGCAGCTTGGGGGTACAGATAGGTTCACCCCTCCACTTT CASSLGVQIGSPLHF
TRBJ1-1 16 - - TRBV5-4 TGTGCCAGCAGCCCAAGATTGTACGGGGAGGACACTGAAGCTTTCTTT CASSPRLYGEDTEAFF
TRBJ2-7 17 many - TRBV21-1 TGTGCCAGCAGCAGAGCCGGGTCCGGGACAGAATCCTACGAGCAGTACTTC CASSRAGSGTESYEQYF
TRBJ1-1 15 many TRBD1 TRBV5-1 TGCGCCAGCAGCTTGGAGGGACAGGGGTCCGCTGAAGCTTTCTTT CASSLEGQGSAEAFF
TRBJ1-3 19 many - TRBV4-2 TGTGCCAGCAGCCAACGAATGTCAGGGATCGCCGGCTCTGGAAACACCATATATTTT CASSQRMSGIAGSGNTIYF
TRBJ1-5 15 many - TRBV2 TGTGCCAGCAGTGTGCAACCACTCGGGGGTCAGCCCCAGCATTTT CASSVQPLGGQPQHF
TRBJ2-1 13 many - TRBV29-1 TGCAGCGTTAGAGGGACGGAGGACAATGAGCAGTTCTTC CSVRGTEDNEQFF
TRBJ2-3 17 many - TRBV4-1 TGCGCCAGCAGCCAAGATTCGCCTCACGGGCTTGAAGATACGCAGTATTTT CASSQDSPHGLEDTQYF
TRBJ2-3 16 many - TRBV6-5 TGTGCCAGCAGTTACTCGTTCGGGGGTCTAACAGATACGCAGTATTTT CASSYSFGGLTDTQYF
TRBJ2-1 15 many - TRBV18 TGTGCCAGCTCACCACCGGGGTCCTCCTACAATGAGCAGTTCTTC CASSPPGSSYNEQFF
TRBJ1-2 13 many - TRBV20-1 TGCAGTGCCACCGGGGCGGAGGACTATGGCTACACCTTC CSATGAEDYGYTF
TRBJ1-1 15 few - TRBV29-1 TGCAGCGTTGAGTTGGCGGACAGAGGCCACACTGAAGCTTTCTTT CSVELADRGHTEAFF